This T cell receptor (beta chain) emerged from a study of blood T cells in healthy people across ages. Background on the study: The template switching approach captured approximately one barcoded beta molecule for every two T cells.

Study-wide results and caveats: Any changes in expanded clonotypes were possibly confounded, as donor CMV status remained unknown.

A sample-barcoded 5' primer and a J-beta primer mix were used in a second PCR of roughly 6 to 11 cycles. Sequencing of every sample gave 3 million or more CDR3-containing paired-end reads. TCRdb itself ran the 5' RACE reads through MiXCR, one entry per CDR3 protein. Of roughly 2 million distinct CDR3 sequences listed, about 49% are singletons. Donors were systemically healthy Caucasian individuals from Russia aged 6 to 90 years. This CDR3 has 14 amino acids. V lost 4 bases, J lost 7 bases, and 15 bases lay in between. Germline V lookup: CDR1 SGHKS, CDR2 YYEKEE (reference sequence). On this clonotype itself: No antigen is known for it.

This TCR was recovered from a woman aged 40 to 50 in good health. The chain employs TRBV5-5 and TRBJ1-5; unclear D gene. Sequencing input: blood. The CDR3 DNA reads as TGTGCCAGCAGCGTGACGGGAATGGGCCAGCCCCAGCATTTT. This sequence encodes CASSVTGMGQPQHF.